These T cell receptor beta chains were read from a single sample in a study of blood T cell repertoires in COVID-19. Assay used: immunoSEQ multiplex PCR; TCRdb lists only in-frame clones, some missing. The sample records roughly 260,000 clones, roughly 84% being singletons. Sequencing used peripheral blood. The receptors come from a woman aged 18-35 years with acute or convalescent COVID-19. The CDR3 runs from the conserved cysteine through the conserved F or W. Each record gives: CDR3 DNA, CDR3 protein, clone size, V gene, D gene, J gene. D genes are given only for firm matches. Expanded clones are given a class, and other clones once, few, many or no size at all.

TGTGCCAGCAGCTTCCAGGGGTATTGGCAGCCCCAGCATTTT,CASSFQGYWQPQHF,NA,TRBV7-8,NA,TRBJ1-5
TGTGCCAGCAGCGCCCAGTACACCGGGGAGCTGTTTTTT,CASSAQYTGELFF,NA,TRBV7-8,NA,TRBJ2-2
TGTGCCAGCAGTGTCTTACAGGGGTCACCCCTCCACTTT,CASSVLQGSPLHF,NA,TRBV25-1,TRBD1,TRBJ1-6
TGTGCCAGCAGCTTAGTGGGACAGGGTAACTATGGCTACACCTTC,CASSLVGQGNYGYTF,NA,TRBV7-9,TRBD1,TRBJ1-2
TGTGCCAGCCGGCCTAGCGGGAGTCAGAGTTACAATGAGCAGTTCTTC,CASRPSGSQSYNEQFF,NA,TRBV7-2,TRBD2,TRBJ2-1
TGTGCCAGCAGCCAAGGGACAGGGAGCACCGGGGAGCTGTTTTTT,CASSQGTGSTGELFF,NA,TRBV7-9,TRBD1,TRBJ2-2
TGTGCCAGCAGTCGGACTAGGTGGGAGACCCAGTACTTC,CASSRTRWETQYF,NA,TRBV6-5,TRBD2,TRBJ2-5
TGTGCCAGCAGCCGAACGTTCGGACAGGGGGCGCGAAATGAGCAGTTCTTC,CASSRTFGQGARNEQFF,NA,TRBV7-3,TRBD1,TRBJ2-1
TGTGCCAGCAGTTCTAGCAGAAGCTCCTACAATGAGCAGTTCTTC,CASSSSRSSYNEQFF,NA,TRBV6-2/TRBV6-3,NA,TRBJ2-1
TGTGCCAGCAGTTACCAACAGGGGGATCAGCCCCAGCATTTT,CASSYQQGDQPQHF,NA,TRBV6-2/TRBV6-3,TRBD1,TRBJ1-5
TGTGCCAGCAGCCGGACAGAGACGAATCAGCCCCAGCATTTT,CASSRTETNQPQHF,NA,TRBV3-1/TRBV3-2,NA,TRBJ1-5
TGTGCCAGTAGTATCGGGGGGGTGACGACTGAAGCTTTCTTT,CASSIGGVTTEAFF,few,TRBV19,NA,TRBJ1-1
TGTGCCAGCAGCTTAGGGGCTAGCGGCTCCTACGAGCAGTACTTC,CASSLGASGSYEQYF,NA,TRBV7-9,TRBD2,TRBJ2-7
TGTGCCAGTAGTCGTACCACGGGACAGGGTACAGCTTTCTTT,CASSRTTGQGTAFF,NA,TRBV19,TRBD1,TRBJ1-1
TGTGCCAGCAGTTACTCAACTAGCGGCTCCTACGAGCAGTACTTC,CASSYSTSGSYEQYF,NA,TRBV6-5,TRBD2,TRBJ2-7
TGTGCCAGCAGCGTAGGCGAGTGGACTGAAGCTTTCTTT,CASSVGEWTEAFF,NA,TRBV9,NA,TRBJ1-1
TGTGCCAGCAGTTTCGGGGGAGGGGCAGAGACTCAGTACTTC,CASSFGGGAETQYF,NA,TRBV27,TRBD2,TRBJ2-5
TGCGCCAGCACCCCAGGGGGTCCTCCGGAGACGCAGTATTTT,CASTPGGPPETQYF,once,TRBV5-1,TRBD1,TRBJ2-3
TGTGCCAGCAGTCTCACACGGGGGGCTACCTACGAGCAGTACTTC,CASSLTRGATYEQYF,NA,TRBV6-2/TRBV6-3,NA,TRBJ2-7
TGTGCCAGCAGCCAAGTCGGGAGGGATGAGCAGTTCTTC,CASSQVGRDEQFF,NA,TRBV3-1/TRBV3-2,TRBD2,TRBJ2-1
TGTGCCACCTCGACAGGGGTGGGCACTGAAGCTTTCTTT,CATSTGVGTEAFF,once,TRBV27,TRBD1,TRBJ1-1
TGTGCCAGCAGCCACATTAGGAGGGGACCATTTAATCAGCCCCAGCATTTT,CASSHIRRGPFNQPQHF,NA,TRBV3-1/TRBV3-2,NA,TRBJ1-5
TGTGCCAGCAGCTTCGCGGGGATGGGGGGTAATGAAAAACTGTTTTTT,CASSFAGMGGNEKLFF,NA,TRBV5-4,NA,TRBJ1-4
TGCGCCAGCAGCTTGGGGACTAGCGGGAGTGGGCAAGAGACCCAGTACTTC,CASSLGTSGSGQETQYF,NA,TRBV5-1,TRBD2,TRBJ2-5
TGTGCCTGGAGTGTCCGCGGGGATGAGCAGTTCTTC,CAWSVRGDEQFF,NA,TRBV30,NA,TRBJ2-1
TGTGCCACCAGCGGACAGGGCGATGGCTACACCTTC,CATSGQGDGYTF,NA,TRBV24-1,TRBD1,TRBJ1-2
TGTGCCAGTAGTACCCACACCGTAGCTTCCTACGAGCAGTACTTC,CASSTHTVASYEQYF,NA,TRBV19,NA,TRBJ2-7
TGTGCCAGTAGTATGGTGGCTAGCGGGAGTCCCCTTCAAGAGACCCAGTACTTC,CASSMVASGSPLQETQYF,once,TRBV19,TRBD2,TRBJ2-5
TGTGCCACCAGCTCGCCGGGACAGGTCTTTGCAGATACGCAGTATTTT,CATSSPGQVFADTQYF,NA,TRBV15,TRBD1,TRBJ2-3
TGCGCCAGCACTAAGACTAGCCGCGGGGATTACAATGAGCAGTTCTTC,CASTKTSRGDYNEQFF,NA,TRBV10-1,TRBD2,TRBJ2-1